This T cell receptor (beta chain) was documented in a study of T cell repertoires in cytomegalovirus infection (dated by TCRdb to the late 2010s). Context from the whole study: The peptide stimulations were aimed at well-studied HLA-B-restricted epitopes as well as recently identified HLA-C-restricted CMV epitopes, whose presentation resists viral immunomodulation. Because public TCR beta signatures pointed to carriage of CMV infection together with the matching HLA type, the HLA type of each donor mattered for the analysis.

TCRdb records Illumina HiSeq 1500 as the sequencer. TCRdb trimmed public reads at Q25 via fastp, called clones via MiXCR and kept in-frame beta chains. Each record represents a unique CDR3 protein, reported with the most common genes and DNA among its rows. This sample holds over 45,000 distinct CDR3 sequences; about 20% were observed only once. Of the sample, roughly 89% is held by the ten largest clones. The intended sense of this specimen's treatment or condition label: in vitro stimulation with specific CMV peptide epitopes to enrich CMV-specific T cells. With regard to this clonotype: Its antigen is unknown. No per-base quality is available; no much larger clone lies one base away.

What the research found in general, with its limitations: The ex vivo response was dominated by HLA-C-restricted CMV-specific TCR beta clonotypes, which also provided the single most frequent clonotype in two of eight donors. Carriers of CMV infection plus the relevant HLA type were discriminated by the cumulative frequency of public TCR beta family members in the study cohort and in an independent 352-donor cohort.

Trimming removed 4 bases from V and 5 bases from J; the gene matches leave 10 bases unexplained. Spanning cysteine to phenylalanine, the CDR3 consists of 15 amino acids. Only CDR3 DNA remains: 45 bases, in frame from the first base. The germline V gene (reference sequence) supplies CDR1 SGHNT and CDR2 YYREEE. The V gene is TRBV5-4 and the J gene is TRBJ2-7, and TRBD1 aligns with 9 junction nucleotides. The clonotype was recovered from a human donor in good health (CMV status not recorded). Some clones in this sample may be carry-over from other donors' samples. The sample here was CD8+ T cells from cultured PBMCs, taken from culture after CMV antigen stimulation. In nucleotides, the sequence is TGTGCCAGCAGCCCTACTGGGACAGGGTACAACGAGCAGTACTTC. Its translation reads: CASSPTGTGYNEQYF.